One sample yielded the 9 T cell receptor beta chains listed below, sequenced in a study of blood T cell repertoires in COVID-19. The repertoire was sequenced with immunoSEQ multiplex PCR; TCRdb's copy has only in-frame clones and lacks some. The data hold fewer than 250,000 clones, with around four fifths observed a single time. Sequencing was performed on peripheral blood. The receptors derive from a woman in her 70s with active or convalescent COVID-19.

The chain employs TRBV12-5 and TRBJ2-2; possible D gene TRBD2, 6 bases. Germline CDR1 is LGHNT and CDR2 is FRNRAP. V was cut by 7 bases and J by 0 bases, with 18 bases left in between. CDR3 length: 17 residues. The DNA of the CDR3 is TGTGCTAGTGCCCCCTCCCCCGGGGGTACGAACACCGGGGAGCTGTTTTTT. Its protein product is CASAPSPGGTNTGELFF.

CDR3 nucleotides: TGTGCCAGCAGCTCAGGCGCAGATACGCAGTATTTT. Protein sequence: CASSSGADTQYF. The gene calls are TRBV7-9 and TRBJ2-3; D call uncertain. The CDR3 has 12 residues. V was pared by 4 bases and J by 4 bases, with 6 bases between. Germline V gives CDR1 SEHNR, CDR2 FQNEAQ (reference sequence).

This chain connects TRBV4-2 to TRBJ1-1; 7 nucleotides agree with TRBD1. The trim removed 0 bases at V and 1 base at J, leaving 11 bases unmatched. The CDR3 has 18 amino acids. Germline-derived CDR1 and CDR2 are LGHNA and YNFKEQ. Here the CDR3 reads CASSQELSSGQWNTEAFF. The CDR3 coding sequence is TGTGCCAGCAGCCAAGAGTTAAGTTCGGGACAGTGGAACACTGAAGCTTTCTTT.

This rearrangement joins TRBV19 to TRBJ1-2, with a tentative D call TRBD1 (5 bases). Germline loops: CDR1 LNHDA, CDR2 SQIVND (reference sequence). This CDR3 is built from 14 residues. The germline V and J ends were trimmed by 3 bases and 8 bases, with 16 bases remaining between them. The CDR3 nucleotides are TGTGCCAGTAGTATTCCTCTTCGGGGGGACGGCTACACCTTC. It yields the protein CASSIPLRGDGYTF. Full variable domain (rest looked up from reference TRBV19 and TRBJ1-2): DGGITQSPKYLFRKEGQNVTLSCEQNLNHDAMYWYRQDPGQGLRLIYYSQIVNDFQKGDIAEGYSVSREKKESFPLTVTSAQKNPTAFYLCASSIPLRGDGYTFGSGTRLTVV.

This clone was seen once. This chain connects TRBV7-3 to TRBJ1-2; D unresolved. V was shortened by 2 bases and J by 3 bases, with 7 bases between the two germline ends. Germline loops: CDR1 SGHTA, CDR2 FQGTGA. This CDR3 comprises 13 residues. This CDR3 reads CASSLLGHYGYTF. The DNA of the CDR3 is TGTGCCAGCAGCTTACTTGGCCACTATGGCTACACCTTC.

In this sample, this clone turned up once. This rearrangement joins TRBV23-1 to TRBJ2-3; a weak D match, TRBD1 (5 bases). TRBV23-1 is marked as an open reading frame, function uncertain. V was pared by 7 bases and J by 2 bases, with 19 bases between. There are 16 residues in the CDR3. CDR3 loop: CASTRSKGAITDTQYF. In DNA form, the CDR3 reads TGCGCCAGCACTCGCTCGAAAGGGGCCATCACAGATACGCAGTATTTT.

V gene TRBV6-6 combines with J gene TRBJ2-1, with TRBD2 identical over 8 bases. The CDR3 spans 15 residues. Per germline, CDR1 MNHNY and CDR2 SVGAGI (reference sequence). The V and J ends lost 10 bases and 8 bases, in that order; junction bases with no gene match: 16. As DNA, the CDR3 is TGTGCCACTAAGATCAAGCGGGGGACCCGGGATGAGCAGTTCTTC. Residues: CATKIKRGTRDEQFF.

This chain uses TRBV18 with TRBJ2-6; 7 bases align to TRBD1. This CDR3 is 16 amino acids long. With V trimmed by 6 bases and J by 4 bases, 9 bases remained unmatched. The germline gives CDR1 KGHSH, CDR2 LQKENI. CDR3 sequence: CASSQYTGVGANVLTF. CDR3 sequence (DNA): TGTGCCAGCTCCCAATATACAGGGGTCGGGGCCAACGTCCTGACTTTC. The entire variable domain, with the rest obtained from reference TRBV18 and TRBJ2-6, is as follows: NAGVMQNPRHLVRRRGQEARLRCSPMKGHSHVYWYRQLPEEGLKFMVYLQKENIIDESGMPKERFSAEFPKEGPSILRIQQVVRGDSAAYFCASSQYTGVGANVLTFGAGSRLTVL.

The V and J genes are TRBV6-6 and TRBJ1-4; 8 bases are a match to TRBD1. The germline CDR1 and CDR2 sequences are MNHNY and SVGAGI (reference sequence). The CDR3 totals 16 residues. V dropped 5 bases and J dropped 7; count of bases not matched to a gene: 12. This CDR3 is CASSQPRTGSAEKLFF. CDR3 nucleotide sequence: TGTGCCAGCAGTCAACCCCGGACAGGGTCCGCTGAAAAACTGTTTTTT.